These 13 T cell receptor beta chains came from one sample sequenced in a study of neurological immune-mediated disorders. TCRdb passed the 5' RACE reads through MiXCR, listing each CDR3 protein once. In the table there are 60,000 to 85,000 distinct CDR3 sequences, approximately 5% of which are singletons. The sample was PBMCs. These receptors were obtained from a woman aged 25 to 39 with multiple sclerosis.

The rearrangement joins TRBV20-1 to TRBJ1-2; D not certain. Trimming pared 5 bases from V and 0 bases from J, leaving 13 bases between. This CDR3 contains 14 residues. Germline V CDR1 and CDR2: DFQATT, SNEGSKA (reference sequence). CDR3 DNA: TGCAGTGCTTGGCGGGCAGGAGCTAACTATGGCTACACCTTC. It is translated as CSAWRAGANYGYTF.

This clonotype occurred many times. The chain has TRBV4-1 and TRBJ2-7; D uncertain. This CDR3 has 13 amino acids. Germline CDR1 MGHRA, CDR2 YSYEKL. V gave up 0 bases and J gave up 6 bases, with 9 bases separating them. The CDR3 sequence is CASSQDLESEQYF. The CDR3 nucleotides read TGCGCCAGCAGCCAAGATCTAGAATCCGAGCAGTACTTC.

This clonotype was counted many times. This chain uses TRBV2 with TRBJ1-1; unclear D gene. CDR1 is SNHLY and CDR2 is FYNNEI in the germline V gene. CDR3 length equals 11 residues. V was shortened by 7 bases and J by 6 bases, with 9 bases between the two germline ends. The CDR3 is CASKDVAEAFF. The DNA of the CDR3 is TGTGCCAGCAAAGACGTAGCTGAAGCTTTCTTT. The whole variable domain, filled in from reference TRBV2 and TRBJ1-1, reads EPEVTQTPSHQVTQMGQEVILRCVPISNHLYFYWYRQILGQKVEFLVSFYNNEISEKSEIFDDQFSVERPDGSNFTLKIRSTKLEDSAMYFCASKDVAEAFFGQGTRLTVV.

This clonotype was seen repeatedly, ten times or more. The chain employs TRBV5-1 and TRBJ2-2, with 7 bases matching TRBD2. Germline CDR1 and CDR2: SGHRS and YFSETQ. The CDR3 runs 14 residues. The ends lost 8 bases at V and 3 bases at J; junction bases unmatched: 7. The DNA of the CDR3 is TGCGCCAGTACCGGGACTACCTACACCGGGGAGCTGTTTTTT. Residues: CASTGTTYTGELFF.

This clonotype came up many times. The CDR3 nucleotides read TGTGCCAGCAGTTTACTACAGGGAGAACAGCCCCAGCATTTT. As protein: CASSLLQGEQPQHF. This sequence joins TRBV12-3 or TRBV12-4 and TRBJ1-5; tentatively, D is TRBD1 (6 bases). CDR3 length: 14 residues. Trimming left V 2 bases short and J 7 bases short, with 12 bases between.

About this clonotype: A much larger clone differs from this one at a single base, so this may be a read error. The chain carries TRBV29-1 and TRBJ1-5, with D maybe TRBD1 (6 bases). The CDR3 runs 14 residues. Germline V lookup: CDR1 SQVTM, CDR2 ANQGSEA. The chain's CDR3 is CSVTTGSLGQHQHF. The CDR3 bases are TGCAGCGTTACCACAGGGTCTCTAGGCCAGCACCAGCATTTT.

This clonotype was detected ten times or more. V is TRBV24-1 and J is TRBJ1-2; D may be TRBD1 (5 bases). The CDR3 covers 14 residues. Germline V gives CDR1 KGHDR, CDR2 SFDVKD. Trimming cost V 3 bases and J 5 bases, with 12 bases left between them. CDR3 amino acids: CATSDPARGYGYTF. For the CDR3, the DNA is TGTGCCACCAGTGATCCAGCCCGGGGGTATGGCTACACCTTC.

This clonotype was seen at least ten times. The chain carries TRBV20-1 and TRBJ2-7; D is unresolved. The CDR3 covers 13 residues. In germline, CDR1 is DFQATT, CDR2 SNEGSKA (reference sequence). The ends were cut back, 1 base at V and 3 bases at J, with 10 bases in the middle. The CDR3 reads CSARASVDYEQYF. The CDR3 DNA follows: TGCAGTGCTAGAGCATCAGTGGACTACGAGCAGTACTTC.

Turning to this clonotype: A much more abundant neighbour one base away suggests this may be a read error. The chain joins TRBV28 to TRBJ2-4; unclear D gene. Germline assignment: CDR1 MDHEN and CDR2 SYDVKM. This CDR3 is built from 14 residues. The CDR3 DNA is TGTGCCAGCAGTTTAAGTTTAGCCAAAAAAATTCAGTACTTC. Translating it yields CASSLSLAKKIQYF.

Ten or more counts support this clonotype. This chain uses TRBV29-1 with TRBJ1-5, with D uncertain. Trimming shortened V by 4 bases and J by 2 bases, and 9 bases separated the two germline ends. This CDR3 region has 13 residues. Germline V gene lookup returns CDR1 SQVTM and CDR2 ANQGSEA. The CDR3: CSVVVQGNQPQHF. For the CDR3, the DNA is TGCAGCGTTGTGGTTCAGGGCAATCAGCCCCAGCATTTT.

This clonotype was observed a few times. The V gene is TRBV27, the J gene TRBJ2-2; D is ambiguous. The CDR3 consists of 15 residues. The germline CDR1 and CDR2 sequences are MNHEY and SMNVEV (reference sequence). Trimming stripped 5 bases from V and 0 bases from J, with 10 bases between. CDR3: CASSRAEANTGELFF. CDR3 coding DNA: TGTGCCAGCAGTCGTGCGGAAGCGAACACCGGGGAGCTGTTTTTT.

Ten or more counts support this clonotype. V usage is TRBV5-1 and J usage is TRBJ2-1; D is ambiguous. The germline V gene encodes CDR1 SGHRS and CDR2 YFSETQ. Trimming stripped 2 bases from V and 8 bases from J, with 8 bases between. The CDR3 consists of 12 residues. Written as DNA, the CDR3 is TGCGCCAGCAGCTTTACGCACGATGAGCAGTTCTTC. Residues: CASSFTHDEQFF. The entire variable domain, with the rest obtained from reference TRBV5-1 and TRBJ2-1, is as follows: KAGVTQTPRYLIKTRGQQVTLSCSPISGHRSVSWYQQTPGQGLQFLFEYFSETQRNKGNFPGRFSGRQFSNSRSEMNVSTLELGDSALYLCASSFTHDEQFFGPGTRLTVL.

V gene TRBV20-1 combines with J gene TRBJ2-1; D is perhaps TRBD2 (5 bases). This CDR3 contains 13 residues. V lost 7 bases and J 8 bases, leaving 18 bases between the germline ends. Per germline, CDR1 DFQATT and CDR2 SNEGSKA (reference sequence). The CDR3 region has the DNA TGCAGTGACCCACGGGGAAATGTCTATGAGCAGTTCTTC. It translates to CSDPRGNVYEQFF.